Following are 20 T cell receptor beta chains from one sample sequenced in a study of cytomegalovirus exposure and HLA in healthy donors. PCR involved 60 Vbeta and 13 Jbeta primers. Repertoires were generated with immunoSEQ multiplex PCR, while TCRdb's copy carries only in-frame clones and drops some. Its clone listing holds 150,000 to 200,000 clones. Sequencing was performed on PBMCs. The source of these receptors is a woman aged 18 to 35 in good health and CMV-seropositive.

V is TRBV5-4 and J is TRBJ2-7, with TRBD1 matching over 8 bases. The CDR3 is 16 amino acids. V gave up 4 bases and J gave up 5 bases; unmatched junction bases: 14. CDR1 and CDR2 from the germline V gene are SGHNT and YYREEE (reference sequence). The chain's CDR3 is CASSPGSQQGGHEQYF. CDR3 sequence (DNA): TGTGCCAGCAGCCCCGGCTCGCAACAGGGGGGCCACGAGCAGTACTTC.

The J gene is TRBJ1-4, the V gene TRBV18; D ambiguous. The V end lost 2 bases, the J end lost 8 bases, and 15 bases lay between the germline ends. The V gene's germline CDR1 is KGHSH and CDR2 LQKENI. This CDR3 is built from 15 residues. The CDR3 spells CASSPMRGPGEKLFF. CDR3 nucleotide sequence: TGTGCCAGCTCACCAATGCGTGGCCCGGGGGAAAAACTGTTTTTT.

V usage is TRBV23-1 and J usage is TRBJ1-1; maybe TRBD1 (5 bases). TRBV23-1 is flagged as an ORF with uncertain function. CDR3 length: 14 residues. V gave up 3 bases and J gave up 2 bases, with 10 bases separating them. The CDR3: CASSHTGGNTEAFF. CDR3 nucleotides: TGCGCCAGCAGTCATACGGGGGGAAACACTGAAGCTTTCTTT.

The chain uses TRBV18 and TRBJ2-7; 7 nucleotides agree with TRBD2. V trimming: 4 bases; J trimming: 6 bases; junction bases outside the gene matches: 3. Germline CDR1 KGHSH, CDR2 LQKENI. The CDR3 has 12 amino acids. Here the CDR3 DNA reads TGTGCCAGCTCACAGGGAGGGGTCGAGCAGTACTTC. Its translation: CASSQGGVEQYF. Variable domain in full (rest from reference TRBV18 and TRBJ2-7): NAGVMQNPRHLVRRRGQEARLRCSPMKGHSHVYWYRQLPEEGLKFMVYLQKENIIDESGMPKERFSAEFPKEGPSILRIQQVVRGDSAAYFCASSQGGVEQYFGPGTRLTVT.

The chain combines TRBV11-2 with TRBJ2-2, with TRBD2 identical over 10 bases. Trimming at V came to 5 bases and at J to 6 bases, leaving 9 bases not matched to a gene. The CDR3 totals 16 residues. Germline CDR1 and CDR2: SGHAT and FQNNGV. This CDR3 is CASSLKRLAGAGELFF. The DNA for the CDR3 is TGTGCCAGCAGCCTCAAAAGGCTAGCGGGAGCCGGGGAGCTGTTTTTT.

This chain links TRBV10-3 with TRBJ2-1; D is perhaps TRBD2 (6 bases). This CDR3 is built from 15 residues. From germline, CDR1 is ENHRY and CDR2 SYGVKD. The V end was cut by 10 bases, the J end by 1 base, with 17 bases between. The CDR3 region is CATKPGGESYNEQFF. The CDR3 DNA is TGTGCCACCAAGCCCGGCGGGGAGTCCTACAATGAGCAGTTCTTC.

The rearrangement uses TRBV27 and TRBJ1-6; 8 bases map to TRBD1. The V and J ends lost 5 bases and 4 bases, in that order; junction bases with no gene match: 4. There are 15 residues in the CDR3. From germline, CDR1 is MNHEY and CDR2 SMNVEV (reference sequence). As DNA, the CDR3 is TGTGCCAGCAGTAACAGGGGGGGATATAATTCACCCCTCCACTTT. Protein product: CASSNRGGYNSPLHF.

The V and J genes are TRBV29-1 and TRBJ1-1; the D gene is possibly TRBD1 (5 bases). Trimming left V 6 bases short and J 0 bases short, with 11 bases between. Germline V gene lookup returns CDR1 SQVTM and CDR2 ANQGSEA. This CDR3 has 13 amino acids. Here the CDR3 reads CSVLRGMNTEAFF. As DNA, the CDR3 is TGCAGCGTCCTTCGGGGGATGAACACTGAAGCTTTCTTT.

The J gene is TRBJ1-1, the V gene TRBV5-6, with unresolved D. Trimming pared 2 bases from V and 6 bases from J, leaving 11 bases between. From germline, CDR1 is SGHDT and CDR2 YYEEEE. The CDR3 totals 13 residues. CDR3 residues: CASSFGGRSEAFF. The CDR3 nucleotides are TGTGCCAGCAGCTTCGGAGGGAGGTCTGAAGCTTTCTTT.

The chain is built from TRBV5-4 and TRBJ1-4, with TRBD1 matching over 8 bases. J lost 6 bases, V lost 3 bases, and 7 bases had no gene match. The CDR3 runs 15 residues. Germline V gene lookup returns CDR1 SGHNT and CDR2 YYREEE (reference sequence). The CDR3 bases are TGTGCCAGCAGCTCTGGACAGGGTAAAGATGAAAAACTGTTTTTT. This codes for CASSSGQGKDEKLFF.

The rearrangement links TRBV11-3 to TRBJ2-4; 8 bases line up with TRBD2. Per germline, CDR1 SGHNT and CDR2 YENEEA. The CDR3 has 16 residues. Unmatched junction bases numbered 7, after V lost 3 bases and J lost 3 bases. CDR3 nucleotides: TGTGCCAGCAGCTTCGGGAGGGGGGGTGACAAAAACATTCAGTACTTC. This translates into CASSFGRGGDKNIQYF.

The rearrangement uses TRBV6-6 and TRBJ1-1; the D gene is possibly TRBD1 (6 bases). Trimming left V 0 bases short and J 4 bases short, with 15 bases between. This CDR3 has 16 amino acids. CDR1 MNHNY and CDR2 SVGAGI come from the germline V gene (reference sequence). Here the CDR3 DNA reads TGTGCCAGCAGTTACTCAATGAACAGGGTAGGCACTGAAGCTTTCTTT. Its translation: CASSYSMNRVGTEAFF.

The chain joins TRBV5-4 to TRBJ2-7; 8 bases are a match to TRBD2. The V gene end was trimmed by 3 bases and the J gene end by 5 bases; junction bases not matched to a gene: 7. Germline-derived CDR1 and CDR2 are SGHNT and YYREEE (reference sequence). CDR3 length: 14 amino acids. The chain's CDR3 is CASSYGTSRNEQYF. The CDR3 bases are TGTGCCAGCAGCTACGGGACTAGTCGGAACGAGCAGTACTTC.

This chain uses TRBV9 with TRBJ1-2; 12 bases line up with TRBD1. The CDR3 contains 15 residues. J gave up 8 bases and V 4 bases, and 9 bases lay outside the gene matches. Germline V CDR1 and CDR2: SGDLS, YYNGEE. Here the CDR3 reads CASSTRGQGARGYTF. The CDR3 DNA is TGTGCCAGCAGCACACGGGGACAGGGGGCCAGAGGCTACACCTTC.

This chain uses TRBV2 with TRBJ2-5, with TRBD2 matching over 9 bases. The J call is doubtful: the DNA matches TRBJ2-7 better. Per germline, CDR1 SNHLY and CDR2 FYNNEI. There are 18 residues in the CDR3. The CDR3: CASSEEQFETSGSYEQYF. In DNA form, the CDR3 reads TGTGCCAGCAGTGAAGAGCAATTCGAGACTAGCGGCTCCTACGAGCAGTACTTC.

This rearrangement joins TRBV19 to TRBJ2-7; 9 positions match TRBD2. In germline, CDR1 is LNHDA, CDR2 SQIVND (reference sequence). Trimming at V came to 2 bases and at J to 0 bases, leaving 2 bases not matched to a gene. The CDR3 consists of 15 residues. The CDR3 DNA is TGTGCCAGTAGTATACTAGCGGGGAGCTCCTACGAGCAGTACTTC. Its translation is CASSILAGSSYEQYF. Filled out from reference TRBV19 and TRBJ2-7, the complete variable domain reads DGGITQSPKYLFRKEGQNVTLSCEQNLNHDAMYWYRQDPGQGLRLIYYSQIVNDFQKGDIAEGYSVSREKKESFPLTVTSAQKNPTAFYLCASSILAGSSYEQYFGPGTRLTVT.

The chain carries TRBV2 and TRBJ2-7; 10 bases align to TRBD2. Germline V lookup: CDR1 SNHLY, CDR2 FYNNEI. The J segment lost 4 bases and the V segment lost 3 bases, leaving 6 bases of the junction unmatched. This CDR3 has 15 residues. In nucleotides, the CDR3 is TGTGCCAGCAGTGAGAGAGCGGGAGGGAAGTACGAGCAGTACTTC. Its translation is CASSERAGGKYEQYF.

The chain recombines TRBV7-9 with TRBJ2-7, with 7 positions matching TRBD2. The CDR3 sequence is 14 residues long. The V gene's germline CDR1 is SEHNR and CDR2 FQNEAQ (reference sequence). The V and J ends lost 7 bases and 7 bases, in that order; junction bases with no gene match: 13. For the CDR3, the DNA is TGTGCCAGCACCACGCAGGAGGGAGGGTATGAGCAGTACTTC. This gives the protein CASTTQEGGYEQYF.

In DNA form, the CDR3 reads TGTGCCAGCAGCTTAGGCTGGACAGACGCCTACGAGCAGTACTTC. Translation gives CASSLGWTDAYEQYF. This sequence joins TRBV11-3 and TRBJ2-5; D is possibly TRBD1 (6 bases). The assigned J gene may be wrong: the sequence end matches TRBJ2-7 better. Germline V CDR1 and CDR2: SGHNT, YENEEA. CDR3 length: 15 residues.

The V gene is TRBV19, the J gene TRBJ1-5; tentatively, D is TRBD1 (5 bases). Germline V gene data show CDR1 as LNHDA and CDR2 as SQIVND (reference sequence). Trimming cost V 3 bases and J 2 bases, with 17 bases left between them. The CDR3 runs to 17 residues. The CDR3 sequence: CASSIQPQGWGNQPQHF. For the CDR3, the DNA is TGTGCCAGTAGTATCCAACCCCAGGGATGGGGCAATCAGCCCCAGCATTTT.